These T cell receptor beta chains were read from a single sample in a study of blood T cell repertoires in COVID-19. Sequencing used immunoSEQ multiplex PCR; TCRdb keeps in-frame clones, though not all of them. In the table there are around 470,000 clones, around 90% of which are singletons. Specimen: PBMCs or T cells enriched from blood (not recorded which). The receptors stem from a man between 18 and 35 years old who had recovered from COVID-19. CDR3s include the opening cysteine and the closing phenylalanine or tryptophan. The D gene is left open where the match is weak. Only part of the rows carry a size: once, few, many, or a class if the clone is expanded.

size: .; V: TRBV28; J: TRBJ2-7; D: TRBD2; DNA: TGTGCCAGCAGTGCGGGACTAGCGTCCTACGAGCAGTACTTC; CDR3: CASSAGLASYEQYF
size: .; V: TRBV25-1; J: TRBJ1-1; D: .; DNA: TGTGCCAGCAGTGAACCGCGGCAGGGGAACACTGAAGCTTTCTTT; CDR3: CASSEPRQGNTEAFF
size: .; V: TRBV2; J: TRBJ1-3; D: TRBD1; DNA: TGTGCCAGCAGTGGAGGGACAGGGACTGGAAACACCATATATTTT; CDR3: CASSGGTGTGNTIYF
size: .; V: TRBV15; J: TRBJ1-1; D: TRBD1; DNA: TGTGCCACCAGCAGAGTCTCCGGGACAGTCAATGAAGCTTTCTTT; CDR3: CATSRVSGTVNEAFF
size: .; V: TRBV28; J: TRBJ2-7; D: .; DNA: TGTGCCAGCACCCGACTAGGAACTTCCTACGAGCAGTACTTC; CDR3: CASTRLGTSYEQYF
size: .; V: TRBV5-1; J: TRBJ1-2; D: .; DNA: TGCGCCAGCAGCCTATCAGGGGGCTACACCTTC; CDR3: CASSLSGGYTF
size: few; V: TRBV10-3; J: TRBJ1-2; D: .; DNA: TGTGCCATCAGTCCGACAGGTCGCTATGGCTACACCTTC; CDR3: CAISPTGRYGYTF
size: .; V: TRBV28; J: TRBJ2-5; D: TRBD2; DNA: TGTGCCAGCAGTTTGAGCCTAGCGGGAGAGGGAGAGACCCAGTACTTC; CDR3: CASSLSLAGEGETQYF
size: .; V: TRBV6-4; J: TRBJ1-6; D: .; DNA: TGTGCCAGCAGTGACTCCCAGGGTGGTTCACCCCTCCACTTT; CDR3: CASSDSQGGSPLHF
size: .; V: TRBV5-6; J: TRBJ2-2; D: TRBD1; DNA: TGTGCCAGCAGCTTGGCGGGACAGTCGTTCGGGGAGCTGTTTTTT; CDR3: CASSLAGQSFGELFF
size: .; V: TRBV19; J: TRBJ1-2; D: .; DNA: TGTGCCGGAACAGGGCCCGCAGGCTACACCTTC; CDR3: CAGTGPAGYTF
size: once; V: TRBV28; J: TRBJ1-1; D: .; DNA: TGTGCCAGCAGTTTATACGCGACAGACCCGAACACTGAAGCTTTCTTT; CDR3: CASSLYATDPNTEAFF
size: .; V: TRBV10-3; J: TRBJ2-5; D: .; DNA: TGTGCCATCAGTCAGCAGGGAGAGACCCAGTACTTC; CDR3: CAISQQGETQYF
size: .; V: TRBV2; J: TRBJ1-6; D: TRBD1; DNA: TGTGCCAGCAGAGTAACAGGGGGTGGTAATTCACCCCTCCACTTT; CDR3: CASRVTGGGNSPLHF
size: once; V: TRBV2; J: TRBJ1-5; D: .; DNA: TGTGCCAGCAGGGGACAACAGGGTCGTCAGCCCCAGCATTTT; CDR3: CASRGQQGRQPQHF
size: .; V: TRBV7-2; J: TRBJ1-4; D: TRBD1; DNA: TGTGCCAGCAGCTTAGTAGCACAGGGGCCTGAAAAACTGTTTTTT; CDR3: CASSLVAQGPEKLFF
size: .; V: TRBV5-5; J: TRBJ2-2; D: .; DNA: TGTGCCAGCAGCACCGGGACAACCGGGGAGCTGTTTTTT; CDR3: CASSTGTTGELFF
size: .; V: TRBV19; J: TRBJ1-2; D: TRBD1; DNA: TGTGCCACCGATTTAAGTGGGACAGGAGTTGGCTACACCTTC; CDR3: CATDLSGTGVGYTF
size: .; V: TRBV18; J: TRBJ1-2; D: .; DNA: TGTGCCAGCTCACCACGTCGGACAGACTATGGCTACACCTTC; CDR3: CASSPRRTDYGYTF
size: .; V: TRBV29-1; J: TRBJ1-2; D: TRBD1; DNA: TGCAGCGTCAGACAGGGGGCCTATGGCTACACCTTC; CDR3: CSVRQGAYGYTF
size: .; V: TRBV11-2; J: TRBJ1-1; D: .; DNA: TGTGCCAGCAGCTTCCCGAGGGGAGGAGCGAACACTGAAGCTTTCTTT; CDR3: CASSFPRGGANTEAFF
size: .; V: TRBV5-8; J: TRBJ1-5; D: .; DNA: TGTGCCAGCAGCTTGGGGCAGGGGAACAATCAGCCCCAGCATTTT; CDR3: CASSLGQGNNQPQHF
size: .; V: TRBV4-2; J: TRBJ2-3; D: TRBD2; DNA: TGTGCCAGCAGCCCCTACTTATTAGCGGGAGTCAGGGATACGCAGTATTTT; CDR3: CASSPYLLAGVRDTQYF
size: .; V: TRBV27; J: TRBJ2-2; D: .; DNA: TGTGCCAGCAGCAGGGGAGTAGCCGGGGAGCTGTTTTTT; CDR3: CASSRGVAGELFF
size: .; V: TRBV13; J: TRBJ1-1; D: .; DNA: TGTGCCAGCAGCTGGGCGGCGGGGTTAGGCACTGAAGCTTTCTTT; CDR3: CASSWAAGLGTEAFF
size: .; V: TRBV6-5; J: TRBJ2-1; D: TRBD2; DNA: TGTGCCAGTTCTAGCGGGAGAAAGAGTGGTGAGCAGTTCTTC; CDR3: CASSSGRKSGEQFF
size: .; V: TRBV10-3; J: TRBJ1-6; D: .; DNA: TGTGCCATCAGTGATGGGCAGGGTAATAATTCACCCCTCCACTTT; CDR3: CAISDGQGNNSPLHF
size: .; V: TRBV7-9; J: TRBJ1-1; D: TRBD1; DNA: TGTGCCAGCAGCGCACAGGGGGGTAGCCCTGAAGCTTTCTTT; CDR3: CASSAQGGSPEAFF
size: once; V: TRBV19; J: TRBJ2-3; D: .; DNA: TGTGCCAGTAGAGGCGGGGGCAGGCCAGATACGCAGTATTTT; CDR3: CASRGGGRPDTQYF
size: .; V: TRBV29-1; J: TRBJ2-1; D: TRBD2; DNA: TGCAGCGTTGAAGGGGGCGGGAGGGTCTATGAGCAGTTCTTC; CDR3: CSVEGGGRVYEQFF
size: .; V: TRBV28; J: TRBJ2-7; D: .; DNA: TGTGCCAGCAGTTCGACAGTTAACGAGCAGTACTTC; CDR3: CASSSTVNEQYF
size: .; V: TRBV27; J: TRBJ1-1; D: .; DNA: TGTGCCAGCAGTTTTTGGGGCCAGACCATGAACACTGAAGCTTTCTTT; CDR3: CASSFWGQTMNTEAFF
size: .; V: TRBV28; J: TRBJ2-2; D: TRBD1; DNA: TGTGCCAGCAGTAAGCGGACAGGGGTTGGCGGGGAGCTGTTTTTT; CDR3: CASSKRTGVGGELFF
size: .; V: TRBV27; J: TRBJ1-5; D: TRBD1; DNA: TGTGCCAGCAGTTCCACTACAGGGGGAAATCAGCCCCAGCATTTT; CDR3: CASSSTTGGNQPQHF
size: .; V: TRBV11-2; J: TRBJ2-7; D: .; DNA: TGTGCCAGCAGCTTAGTAGAGAGAGGCTACGAGCAGTACTTC; CDR3: CASSLVERGYEQYF
size: once; V: TRBV7-8; J: TRBJ2-5; D: TRBD2; DNA: TGTGCCAGCAGCTTAGCGAGACTAGCGGGAGGAAGGGAGACCCAGTACTTC; CDR3: CASSLARLAGGRETQYF
size: .; V: TRBV28; J: TRBJ1-2; D: .; DNA: TGTGCCAGCAGCCTCACCCCGACAGGCGGCCTTGGGTATGGCTACACCTTC; CDR3: CASSLTPTGGLGYGYTF
size: .; V: TRBV5-6; J: TRBJ1-1; D: .; DNA: TGTGCCAGCAGCTTGGGAGGGTTACTAATGAACACTGAAGCTTTCTTT; CDR3: CASSLGGLLMNTEAFF